This TCR beta chain originates from a study of control samples from healthy donors and cancer patients. This CDR3 is built from 15 residues. With V trimmed by 5 bases and J by 6 bases, 8 bases remained unmatched. Germline V lookup: CDR1 SGHDT, CDR2 YYEEEE. Here immunoSEQ multiplex PCR was the method, and the copy in TCRdb shows in-frame clones only, minus some. The sample contains more than 120,000 clones, more than 90% of which appear only once. J is TRBJ2-2 and V is TRBV5-6; 9 nucleotides line up with TRBD1. This clonotype originated in a man aged 25 to 45 in good health. The specimen sequenced was blood. The CDR3 nucleotides read TGTGCCAGCAGGAGGACAGGGGCGTTCGCCGGGGAGCTGTTTTTT. Its protein is CASRRTGAFAGELFF.